Listed here are 17 T cell receptor beta chains from one sample, sequenced in a study of T cells after yellow fever vaccination. A single record per CDR3 protein comes from TCRdb applying MiXCR to the 5' RACE reads. The sample includes under 25,000 distinct CDR3 sequences, 4% to 6% of them seen just once. Sequences were derived from PBMCs, either bulk or a sorted T-cell subset (CD4+, CD8+, memory, or dextramer-sorted; not recorded which), sampled around 45 days after the first yellow fever vaccination. Every receptor here comes from a man in his late teens or twenties who received the YFV17D yellow fever vaccine.

This clonotype was recorded many times. The rearrangement links TRBV9 to TRBJ1-4; D unclear. The germline V gene has CDR1 SGDLS and CDR2 YYNGEE. This CDR3 contains 14 residues. Trimming left V 4 bases short and J 5 bases short, with 12 bases between. This CDR3 is CASSPRTQNEKLFF. The CDR3 DNA is TGTGCCAGCAGCCCCAGGACCCAGAATGAAAAACTGTTTTTT.

This clonotype was recorded at least ten times. The genes are TRBV6-1 and TRBJ1-5; TRBD1 might be the D (5 bases). The V and J ends lost 1 base and 5 bases respectively, with 9 bases between them. Per the germline V gene, CDR1 is MNHNS and CDR2 is SASEGT. The CDR3 sequence is 14 residues long. As DNA, the CDR3 is TGTGCCAGCAGTGAAGACAGGTTGTATCAGCCCCAGCATTTT. Residues: CASSEDRLYQPQHF.

This clonotype was seen many times. The CDR3 region is CASRGDGEKLFF. CDR3 in DNA: TGTGCCAGTAGGGGGGATGGAGAAAAACTGTTTTTT. This rearrangement joins TRBV19 to TRBJ1-4; D may be TRBD1 (5 bases). CDR3 size: 12 residues. Trimming cost V 6 bases and J 8 bases, with 10 bases left between them. CDR1 LNHDA and CDR2 SQIVND come from the germline V gene (reference sequence). Together with reference TRBV19 and TRBJ1-4, the CDR3 gives the full variable domain: DGGITQSPKYLFRKEGQNVTLSCEQNLNHDAMYWYRQDPGQGLRLIYYSQIVNDFQKGDIAEGYSVSREKKESFPLTVTSAQKNPTAFYLCASRGDGEKLFFGSGTQLSVL.

Ten or more counts support this clonotype. This chain joins TRBV2 and TRBJ2-3, with 12 bases matching TRBD2. From germline, CDR1 is SNHLY and CDR2 FYNNEI. The junction had 9 bases not matched to a gene; V was cut back by 8 bases and J by 0 bases. This CDR3 spans 17 amino acids. The CDR3 sequence is CASRLLAGGRSTDTQYF. In DNA, the CDR3 is TGTGCCAGCCGGCTCCTAGCGGGGGGGCGAAGCACAGATACGCAGTATTTT.

The chain joins TRBV19 to TRBJ1-5; D is ambiguous. Germline loops: CDR1 LNHDA, CDR2 SQIVND (reference sequence). The ends were cut back, 4 bases at V and 3 bases at J, with 4 bases in the middle. The CDR3 runs to 12 residues. CDR3 DNA sequence: TGTGCCAGTAGTACGCTCAATCAGCCCCAGCATTTT. Amino acid sequence: CASSTLNQPQHF.

This clonotype has a count of ten or more. The J gene is TRBJ1-5, the V gene TRBV7-2; D is unclear. V dropped 3 bases and J dropped 3 bases, with 9 bases sitting between them. Per germline, CDR1 SGHTA and CDR2 FQGNSA. The CDR3 spans 14 residues. Here the CDR3 reads CASSFATNNQPQHF. CDR3 coding DNA: TGTGCCAGCAGCTTCGCCACTAACAATCAGCCCCAGCATTTT.

The V and J genes are TRBV9 and TRBJ2-2; TRBD2 might be the D (5 bases). The V gene's germline CDR1 is SGDLS and CDR2 YYNGEE. This CDR3 is built from 14 residues. V was clipped by 4 bases and J by 3 bases, with 10 bases between them. CDR3 sequence: CASSPRTHTGELFF. The CDR3 DNA follows: TGTGCCAGCAGCCCCCGGACTCACACCGGGGAGCTGTTTTTT.

This clonotype occurred many times. V gene TRBV6-1 combines with J gene TRBJ2-3; weak D call: TRBD1 (6 bases). The CDR3 consists of 17 residues. CDR1 is MNHNS and CDR2 is SASEGT in the germline V gene. V lost 2 bases, J lost 4 bases, and 19 bases lay in between. The DNA of the CDR3 is TGTGCCAGCAGTGAATTCTCAACAGGGTCATTTGCAGATACGCAGTATTTT. Translation gives CASSEFSTGSFADTQYF.

Many counts were recorded for this clonotype. This chain uses TRBV15 with TRBJ2-5; no clear D. The CDR3 spans 13 residues. Deletions cut 3 bases from V and 3 bases from J, with 8 bases between. The germline CDR1 and CDR2 sequences are LNHNV and YYDKDF (reference sequence). The CDR3 reads CATSSLSKETQYF. In DNA, the CDR3 is TGTGCCACCAGCAGTCTTTCTAAAGAGACCCAGTACTTC. Full variable domain (missing parts from reference TRBV15 and TRBJ2-5): DAMVIQNPRYQVTQFGKPVTLSCSQTLNHNVMYWYQQKSSQAPKLLFHYYDKDFNNEADTPDNFQSRRPNTSFCFLDIRSPGLGDTAMYLCATSSLSKETQYFGPGTRLLVL.

This clonotype was seen repeatedly, ten times or more. The gene calls are TRBV7-8 and TRBJ2-5; 12 bases are a match to TRBD2. CDR3 length equals 18 residues. CDR1 and CDR2 (germline): SGHVS, FQNEAQ. V dropped 5 bases and J dropped 2; count of bases not matched to a gene: 12. CDR3 sequence (DNA): TGTGCCAGCAGCGGACGGACTAGCGGGACTTCAAAGCAAGAGACCCAGTACTTC. It translates to CASSGRTSGTSKQETQYF.

This clonotype was seen repeatedly, ten times or more. The chain uses TRBV20-1 and TRBJ2-1; D tentatively fits TRBD1 or TRBD2 (6 bases each). Germline lookup yields CDR1 DFQATT and CDR2 SNEGSKA (reference sequence). The CDR3 has 16 amino acids. Trimming took 6 bases from V and 0 from J, leaving 18 bases between them. The CDR3 DNA follows: TGCAGTGCAATATATCCCGGGGGCAGCTCCTACAATGAGCAGTTCTTC. This gives the protein CSAIYPGGSSYNEQFF.

This clonotype was observed many times. This sequence joins TRBV6-1 and TRBJ1-2, with D possibly TRBD1 on 6 matching bases. The CDR3 consists of 14 residues. Trimming shortened V by 3 bases and J by 3 bases, and 11 bases separated the two germline ends. Germline loops: CDR1 MNHNS, CDR2 SASEGT. The CDR3 nucleotides read TGTGCCAGCAGTGACAGGGGAAACGACTATGGCTACACCTTC. It encodes CASSDRGNDYGYTF.

This clonotype has ten or more counts. This rearrangement joins TRBV5-1 to TRBJ1-4; 7 bases agree with TRBD1. Germline loops: CDR1 SGHRS, CDR2 YFSETQ. This CDR3 comprises 17 residues. With V trimmed by 0 bases and J by 8 bases, 13 bases remained unmatched. This chain's CDR3 is CASSLGIWDSNSEKLFF. For the CDR3, the DNA is TGCGCCAGCAGCTTGGGTATTTGGGACAGTAACTCCGAAAAACTGTTTTTT. The variable domain in full, with the rest retrieved from reference TRBV5-1 and TRBJ1-4, is KAGVTQTPRYLIKTRGQQVTLSCSPISGHRSVSWYQQTPGQGLQFLFEYFSETQRNKGNFPGRFSGRQFSNSRSEMNVSTLELGDSALYLCASSLGIWDSNSEKLFFGSGTQLSVL.

The sample holds many counts of this clonotype. The V gene is TRBV5-1, the J gene TRBJ1-2; weak D call: TRBD1 (5 bases). The CDR3 totals 14 residues. V lost 1 base, J lost 8 bases, and 15 bases lay in between. Germline V lookup: CDR1 SGHRS, CDR2 YFSETQ. The CDR3 protein is CASSLSGYGQGYTF. The CDR3 region has the DNA TGCGCCAGCAGCTTGTCAGGGTATGGTCAAGGCTACACCTTC.

This clonotype was detected ten times or more. This chain joins TRBV18 and TRBJ1-2; 10 bases are shared with TRBD1. The CDR3 has 14 residues. Germline V gene data show CDR1 as KGHSH and CDR2 as LQKENI. V was clipped by 1 base and J by 4 bases; unmatched bases: 0. CDR3 protein: CASSPRTGGYGYTF. In DNA, the CDR3 is TGTGCCAGCTCACCACGGACAGGGGGCTATGGCTACACCTTC.

This clonotype was counted at least ten times. The chain couples TRBV12-3 or TRBV12-4 to TRBJ1-4, with a possible D match to TRBD1 (5 bases). CDR3 length: 15 amino acids. The V and J ends lost 1 base and 8 bases respectively, with 14 bases between them. For the CDR3, the DNA is TGTGCCAGCAGTTTAGTTGGGCAGGGCCGCGAAAAACTGTTTTTT. Encoded protein: CASSLVGQGREKLFF.

CDR3 in amino acids: CASSLMYGISIDGYTF. The CDR3 DNA follows: TGTGCCAGCAGTTTAATGTACGGAATTTCTATCGACGGCTACACCTTC. The V call is TRBV28, the J call TRBJ1-2; D unresolved. Trimming cost V 2 bases and J 8 bases, with 21 bases left between them. This CDR3 region has 16 residues. The germline gives CDR1 MDHEN, CDR2 SYDVKM.